This T cell receptor beta chain was profiled in a study of regulatory T cells in long-lasting Graves disease. General study points: Persistent Graves' patients showed reduced TCR diversity versus newly diagnosed patients. Comparison showed that persistent patients shared more public clonotypes (2,741) than new patients (nearly 1,000).

Specified time point: persistent/refractory GD, antithyroid drugs over 5 years with positive TRAb. Researchers made the TCR library from RNA that was extracted from PBMCs. Enrollment of patients was through an endocrinology department in Xi'an, China. For this clonotype: The antigen is undetermined.

Arm-PCR with iRepertoire HTBI primers amplified the CDR3 regions for these TCR beta libraries. TCRdb recomputed calls from the multiplex PCR reads with MiXCR, one row per CDR3 protein. The data contain 360,000 or so distinct CDR3 sequences, approximately 23% of them singletons. V was pared by 5 bases and J by 2 bases, with 5 bases of the junction left unmatched. The CDR3 has 16 residues. The chain combines TRBV12-3 or TRBV12-4 with TRBJ2-1, with TRBD2 matching over 11 bases. This TCR derives from a woman between 35 and 50 years old with Graves disease. The sequenced sample was peripheral blood mononuclear cells (PBMCs), obtained when the disease was refractory, from a patient treated with antithyroid drugs. The CDR3 is CASSTLSGRAYNEQFF. The DNA for the CDR3 is TGTGCCAGCAGTACTCTTAGCGGGAGGGCCTACAATGAGCAGTTCTTC.